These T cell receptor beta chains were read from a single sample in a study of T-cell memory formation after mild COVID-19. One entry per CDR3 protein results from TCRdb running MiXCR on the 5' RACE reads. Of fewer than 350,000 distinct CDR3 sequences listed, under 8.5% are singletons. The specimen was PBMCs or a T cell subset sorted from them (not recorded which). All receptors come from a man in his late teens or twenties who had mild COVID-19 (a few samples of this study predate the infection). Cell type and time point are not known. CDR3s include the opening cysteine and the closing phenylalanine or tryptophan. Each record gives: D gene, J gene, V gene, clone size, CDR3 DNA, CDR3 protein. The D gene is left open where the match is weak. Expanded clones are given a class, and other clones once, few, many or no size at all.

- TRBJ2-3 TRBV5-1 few TGCGCCAGCAGCTTGTTACGAGGCACAGATACGCAGTATTTT CASSLLRGTDTQYF
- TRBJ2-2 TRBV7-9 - TGTGCCAGCGAGTACCTGAACACCGGGGAGCTGTTTTTT CASEYLNTGELFF
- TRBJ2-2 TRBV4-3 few TGCGCCACCGGGGGAGGGGGCGGGGAGCTGTTTTTT CATGGGGGELFF
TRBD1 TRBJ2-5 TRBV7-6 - TGTGCCAGCAGCTCGCCGACAGGGACCGAGACCCAGTACTTC CASSSPTGTETQYF
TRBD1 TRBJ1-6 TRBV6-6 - TGTGCCAGCAGTTACTCGGGACAGGAATATTCACCCCTCCACTTT CASSYSGQEYSPLHF
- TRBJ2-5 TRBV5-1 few TGCGCCAGCAGCTTAAACACGGGACGGCAGGAGACCCAGTACTTC CASSLNTGRQETQYF
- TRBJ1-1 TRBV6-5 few TGTGCCAGCACAAGGTTGGCCGCACAGAACACTGAAGCTTTCTTT CASTRLAAQNTEAFF
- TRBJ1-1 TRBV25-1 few TGTGCCAGCAGTGAATCGGGGGGGCTCGGAACTGAAGCTTTCTTT CASSESGGLGTEAFF
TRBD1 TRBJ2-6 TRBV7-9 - TGTGCCAGCAGCGGAGTCCGACTCGGGACAGGGCGGGCCAACGTCCTGACTTTC CASSGVRLGTGRANVLTF
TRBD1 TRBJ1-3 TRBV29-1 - TGCAGCGTTGAATCGACAGGGGGGGGCTCTGGAAACACCATATATTTT CSVESTGGGSGNTIYF
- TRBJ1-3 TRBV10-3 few TGTGCCACCGCGACGGCTATCTCTGGAAACACCATATATTTT CATATAISGNTIYF
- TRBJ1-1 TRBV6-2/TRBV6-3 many TGTGCCAGCAGTTACCATGACAGACCTGAAGCTTTCTTT CASSYHDRPEAFF
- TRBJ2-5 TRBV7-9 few TGTGCCAGCAGCTTAGCGATCGGTCAAGAGACCCAGTACTTC CASSLAIGQETQYF
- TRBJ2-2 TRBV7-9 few TGTGCCAGCAGCCCGCGGCTAGCCAGTCGAGGGGAGCTGTTTTTT CASSPRLASRGELFF
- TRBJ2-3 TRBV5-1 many TGCGCCAGCAGTAGGGAAGGAGATACGCAGTATTTT CASSREGDTQYF
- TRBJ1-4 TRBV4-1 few TGCGCCAGCAGCCAAGGGGTAGGGGAGAATGAAAAACTGTTTTTT CASSQGVGENEKLFF
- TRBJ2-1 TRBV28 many TGTGCCAGCAGATCGTACAATGAGCAGTTCTTC CASRSYNEQFF
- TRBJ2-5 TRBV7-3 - TGTGCCAGCAGCTTAGCGGGGAGCCAGCAAGAGACCCAGTACTTC CASSLAGSQQETQYF
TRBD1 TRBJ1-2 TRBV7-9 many TGTGCCAGCAGCACGCTAGCGGGACAGGGAGTCCATCTCGCCTTC CASSTLAGQGVHLAF
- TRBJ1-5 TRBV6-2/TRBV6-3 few TGTGCCAGCAGTTACATCGACCAGCCCCAGCATTTT CASSYIDQPQHF
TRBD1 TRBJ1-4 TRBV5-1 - TGCGCCAGCAGCTCGACCTTGGGACAGAATGAAAAACTGTTTTTT CASSSTLGQNEKLFF
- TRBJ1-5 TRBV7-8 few TGTGCCAGCAGTTCGGACAGCTATCAGCCCCAGCATTTT CASSSDSYQPQHF
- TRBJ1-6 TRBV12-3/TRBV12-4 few TGTGCCAGCAGGATACTGGGGGGGGATTCACCCCTCCACTTT CASRILGGDSPLHF
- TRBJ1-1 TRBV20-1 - TGCAGTGCCATCCCGGGTGGGACTGAAGCTTTCTTT CSAIPGGTEAFF